The 13 T cell receptor beta chains below come from one sample, sequenced in a study. TCRdb itself ran the 5' RACE reads through MiXCR, one entry per CDR3 protein. This table has 35,000 to 50,000 distinct CDR3 sequences, approximately 22% appearing once. The sorted Tregs were CD4+CD25+CD127-/low cells. Sequenced material: Tregs sorted from blood. Receptor source: a female donor with breast cancer.

This clonotype was detected many times. J is TRBJ1-6 and V is TRBV4-1, with TRBD1 matching over 7 bases. This CDR3 contains 17 residues. Germline CDR1 MGHRA, CDR2 YSYEKL. V shed 2 bases, J shed 9 bases, and the junction held 13 bases outside the gene matches. The CDR3 reads CASSQTIPQGRVSPLHF. CDR3 DNA sequence: TGCGCCAGCAGCCAAACGATCCCACAGGGGCGGGTTTCACCCCTCCACTTT.

Many counts were recorded for this clonotype. This sequence joins TRBV7-3 and TRBJ2-3, with D possibly matching TRBD2 (6 bases). Trimming took 5 bases from V and 5 from J, leaving 20 bases between them. Germline assignment: CDR1 SGHTA and CDR2 FQGTGA. This CDR3 is built from 16 residues. CDR3 sequence reads: CASSTPGTFYGDTQYF. The CDR3 nucleotides are TGTGCCAGCAGCACTCCCGGGACTTTTTATGGAGATACGCAGTATTTT.

V and J are TRBV18 and TRBJ1-2, with no clear D. Germline-derived CDR1 and CDR2 are KGHSH and LQKENI. The CDR3 length is 13 residues. The V and J ends lost 3 bases and 8 bases respectively, with 13 bases between them. Here the CDR3 DNA reads TGTGCCAGCTCACCGACTGATACTCGGGGCTACACCTTC. It codes for CASSPTDTRGYTF. Using reference TRBV18 and TRBJ1-2 for the parts outside the CDR3, the full variable domain is NAGVMQNPRHLVRRRGQEARLRCSPMKGHSHVYWYRQLPEEGLKFMVYLQKENIIDESGMPKERFSAEFPKEGPSILRIQQVVRGDSAAYFCASSPTDTRGYTFGSGTRLTVV.

Comment on this clonotype: A much larger clone lies one base from this, so it may be a read error. The chain combines TRBV5-1 with TRBJ1-4, with 8 positions matching TRBD1. The CDR3 extends over 18 amino acids. The V segment lost 6 bases and the J segment 1 base; nucleotides outside the gene matches: 14. The V gene's germline CDR1 is SGHRS and CDR2 YFSETQ. The CDR3 coding sequence is TGCGCCAGCAAGACGCCGGACAGGGAGGGAGTAACTAATGAAAAACTGTTTTTT. Its translation: CASKTPDREGVTNEKLFF.

There are many counts of this clonotype. The J gene is TRBJ1-1, the V gene TRBV6-1, with unresolved D. The CDR3 covers 11 residues. From germline, CDR1 is MNHNS and CDR2 SASEGT. Trimming cost V 4 bases and J 1 base, with 1 base left between them. CDR3 nucleotides: TGTGCCAGCAGTGGGAACACTGAAGCTTTCTTT. Translating gives CASSGNTEAFF.

The sample holds many counts of this clonotype. The V and J genes are TRBV29-1 and TRBJ2-7, with D unresolved. V lost 7 bases and J lost 5, with 12 bases in between. Germline V gene data show CDR1 as SQVTM and CDR2 as ANQGSEA. CDR3 length: 11 amino acids. CDR3 loop: CSARLGHEQYF. In DNA, the CDR3 is TGCAGCGCCCGGTTGGGTCACGAGCAGTACTTC.

The sample holds many counts of this clonotype. The chain employs TRBV10-3 and TRBJ2-2, with a weak D call TRBD1 (5 bases). Looked up from germline, CDR1 is ENHRY and CDR2 is SYGVKD. The V end lost 6 bases, the J end lost 4 bases, and 18 bases lay between the germline ends. The CDR3 runs to 16 residues. DNA for the CDR3: TGTGCCATCAGCCCAGACAGACCCCCGGGCACCGGGGAGCTGTTTTTT. As protein: CAISPDRPPGTGELFF.

This clonotype has only a few counts. The conserved phenylalanine or tryptophan normally closing the CDR3 is absent here, so this likely arose from a read error. The rearrangement joins TRBV9 to TRBJ1-4; D is unclear. Looked up from germline, CDR1 is SGDLS and CDR2 is YYNGEE. Trimming pared 3 bases from V and 8 bases from J, leaving 17 bases between. The CDR3 consists of 15 residues. CDR3 amino acids: CASSDGMTHSEKLFL. CDR3 coding DNA: TGTGCCAGCAGCGACGGCATGACACATTCAGAAAAACTGTTTCTT.

This clonotype has ten or more counts. CDR3: CASSPGGTSYEQYF. DNA of the CDR3: TGTGCCAGCAGCCCAGGGGGGACCTCCTACGAGCAGTACTTC. The chain has TRBV28 and TRBJ2-7; tentatively, D is TRBD1 (7 bases). The CDR3 runs to 14 residues. Germline CDR1 is MDHEN and CDR2 is SYDVKM. Deletions cut 6 bases from V and 0 bases from J, with 12 bases between. The variable domain in full, completed from reference TRBV28 and TRBJ2-7, reads DVKVTQSSRYLVKRTGEKVFLECVQDMDHENMFWYRQDPGLGLRLIYFSYDVKMKEKGDIPEGYSVSREKKERFSLILESASTNQTSMYLCASSPGGTSYEQYFGPGTRLTVT.

This clonotype was seen repeatedly, ten times or more. The genes are TRBV6-5 and TRBJ1-5; D may be TRBD1 (6 bases). Between the trimmed V and J ends, which lost 2 bases and 8 bases, there was a span of 13 bases. The CDR3 totals 14 residues. Per germline, CDR1 MNHEY and CDR2 SVGAGI. CDR3: CASSYTRGMEPQHF. The CDR3 nucleotides are TGTGCCAGCAGTTACACCAGGGGTATGGAGCCCCAGCATTTT.

This clonotype was seen a few times. The rearrangement uses TRBV6-5 and TRBJ2-2, with 10 positions matching TRBD1. The junction had 8 bases not matched to a gene; V was cut back by 1 base and J by 3 bases. CDR1 is MNHEY and CDR2 is SVGAGI in the germline V gene. The CDR3 spans 18 residues. CDR3 region: CASSYFETGTGDTGELFF. CDR3 in DNA: TGTGCCAGCAGTTACTTCGAGACCGGGACAGGGGACACCGGGGAGCTGTTTTTT.

The chain has TRBV20-1 and TRBJ2-5, with a tentative D call TRBD2 (7 bases). The CDR3 spans 15 residues. Trimming pared 6 bases from V and 3 bases from J, leaving 20 bases between. Looked up from germline, CDR1 is DFQATT and CDR2 is SNEGSKA (reference sequence). The DNA of the CDR3 is TGCAGTGCCAGCGAGAGGGGGACTATCAAAGAGACCCAGTACTTC. The encoded protein is CSASERGTIKETQYF.

This clonotype was detected ten times or more. V and J are TRBV5-1 and TRBJ2-3; D remains ambiguous. Trimming removed 5 bases from V and 1 base from J, with 5 bases in between. Germline V gives CDR1 SGHRS, CDR2 YFSETQ. The CDR3 loop spans 12 amino acids. The CDR3 DNA follows: TGCGCCAGCAGGGTGGGCACAGATACGCAGTATTTT. Translating gives CASRVGTDTQYF.